A single sample gave rise to the 24 T cell receptor beta chains below, sequenced in a study of cytomegalovirus exposure and HLA in healthy donors. 13 Jbeta primers and 60 Vbeta primers were used for the PCR. The method was immunoSEQ multiplex PCR; TCRdb's version includes in-frame clones alone and lacks a portion of them. Among 90,000 to 150,000 clones listed, more than 65% were seen once. Sequenced sample: PBMCs. These receptors all stem from a human donor in good health.

The rearrangement links TRBV5-1 to TRBJ1-1; 7 bases map to TRBD1. CDR1 is SGHRS and CDR2 is YFSETQ in the germline V gene. Unmatched junction bases numbered 8, after V lost 4 bases and J lost 5 bases. CDR3 size: 14 residues. In DNA, the CDR3 is TGCGCCAGCAGCGCAAGGACAGGTAGGACTGAAGCTTTCTTT. Protein: CASSARTGRTEAFF.

V and J are TRBV10-2 and TRBJ2-7, with TRBD2 matching over 8 bases. The CDR3 is 14 amino acids. The V gene end was trimmed by 3 bases and the J gene end by 7 bases; junction bases not matched to a gene: 8. Germline V gene sequence: CDR1 WSHSY, CDR2 SAAADI. CDR3 DNA sequence: TGCGCCAGCAGTGACGGGGGCGGGAGGAGAGAGCAGTACTTC. This translates into CASSDGGGRREQYF.

The J gene is TRBJ2-7, the V gene TRBV6-6, with no clear D. Trimming left V 0 bases short and J 4 bases short, with 10 bases between. From germline, CDR1 is MNHNY and CDR2 SVGAGI (reference sequence). The CDR3 extends over 14 amino acids. The chain's CDR3 is CASSYSVAVYEQYF. CDR3 bases: TGTGCCAGCAGTTACTCGGTGGCGGTTTACGAGCAGTACTTC.

This clone was counted between two and nine times. The CDR3 DNA follows: TGCGCCAGCAGCTTGGGCAGGAGGTATGGCTACACCTTC. Its translation is CASSLGRRYGYTF. The chain is built from TRBV5-1 and TRBJ1-2; D gene unclear. Germline lookup yields CDR1 SGHRS and CDR2 YFSETQ. The CDR3 is 13 amino acids. The V and J ends lost 0 bases and 5 bases respectively, with 8 bases between them.

The chain couples TRBV6-5 to TRBJ2-5; D is possibly TRBD1 (5 bases). Germline CDR1 and CDR2: MNHEY and SVGAGI. V was shortened by 6 bases and J by 7 bases, with 15 bases between the two germline ends. This CDR3 is built from 13 residues. CDR3: CASRDDSLGTQYF. DNA for the CDR3: TGTGCCAGCAGAGACGACAGCCTCGGGACCCAGTACTTC.

This CDR3 reads CASSSPTSGGGDTQYF. CDR3 in DNA: TGTGCCAGCAGTTCCCCCACTTCGGGAGGTGGGGATACGCAGTATTTT. This chain connects TRBV28 to TRBJ2-3, with 7 bases identical to TRBD2. There are 16 residues in the CDR3. V lost 4 bases, J lost 6 bases, and 13 bases stayed unmatched. The germline CDR1 and CDR2 sequences are MDHEN and SYDVKM.

The genes are TRBV7-3 and TRBJ2-2; the match to TRBD2 covers 11 bases. The CDR3 runs 19 residues. V lost 5 bases and J lost 0; bases outside the gene matches: 11. CDR1 and CDR2 from the germline V gene are SGHTA and FQGTGA. The CDR3 DNA reads TGTGCCAGCAGCCTCCCTTTTTTAGCGGGAGGGCCGAACACCGGGGAGCTGTTTTTT. Its translation is CASSLPFLAGGPNTGELFF.

CDR3 region: CASSAIESGNTIYF. As DNA, the CDR3 is TGTGCCAGCAGCGCCATCGAGTCTGGAAACACCATATATTTT. The rearrangement joins TRBV7-9 to TRBJ1-3; no firm D call. The CDR3 has 14 residues. V was clipped by 5 bases and J by 1 base, with 9 bases between them. Germline V gene lookup returns CDR1 SEHNR and CDR2 FQNEAQ (reference sequence). The entire variable domain, with the rest obtained from reference TRBV7-9 and TRBJ1-3, is as follows: DTGVSQNPRHKITKRGQNVTFRCDPISEHNRLYWYRQTLGQGPEFLTYFQNEAQLEKSRLLSDRFSAERPKGSFSTLEIQRTEQGDSAMYLCASSAIESGNTIYFGEGSWLTVV.

The chain couples TRBV11-2 to TRBJ2-7; the D is unclear. CDR3 length: 18 amino acids. CDR1 and CDR2 from the germline V gene are SGHAT and FQNNGV. Trimming shortened V by 6 bases and J by 0 bases, and 24 bases separated the two germline ends. The CDR3 DNA sequence: TGTGCCAGCAGTTCCGGCGTGCTAGGAAAGCTGAGCTCCTACGAGCAGTACTTC. Protein product: CASSSGVLGKLSSYEQYF.

The chain joins TRBV19 to TRBJ2-3; no reliable D call. V lost 3 bases to trimming and J lost 6 bases, with 7 bases between them. CDR3 length: 12 amino acids. CDR1 and CDR2 from the germline V gene are LNHDA and SQIVND (reference sequence). CDR3: CASSIPRDTQYF. CDR3 coding DNA: TGTGCCAGTAGTATTCCGAGGGATACGCAGTATTTT.

The rearrangement links TRBV5-8 to TRBJ1-2; D is ambiguous. Trimming removed 0 bases from V and 7 bases from J, with 13 bases in between. The CDR3 consists of 14 residues. The V gene's germline CDR1 is SGHTS and CDR2 YDEGEE. For the CDR3, the DNA is TGTGCCAGCAGCTTGGCCGGGAGTATGAGTGGCTACACCTTC. Translation: CASSLAGSMSGYTF.

This clone came up a few times. The chain carries TRBV19 and TRBJ2-7, with D possibly being TRBD1 (5 bases). V lost 0 bases to trimming and J lost 3 bases, with 15 bases between them. The CDR3 is made up of 16 amino acids. Looked up from germline, CDR1 is LNHDA and CDR2 is SQIVND (reference sequence). CDR3 loop: CASSIDKVAGFYEQYF. In DNA form, the CDR3 reads TGTGCCAGTAGTATAGATAAAGTGGCAGGGTTCTACGAGCAGTACTTC. Variable domain in full (rest from reference TRBV19 and TRBJ2-7): DGGITQSPKYLFRKEGQNVTLSCEQNLNHDAMYWYRQDPGQGLRLIYYSQIVNDFQKGDIAEGYSVSREKKESFPLTVTSAQKNPTAFYLCASSIDKVAGFYEQYFGPGTRLTVT.

J is TRBJ1-3 and V is TRBV2; no clear D. V lost 3 bases to trimming and J lost 0 bases, with 12 bases between them. Germline V gene lookup returns CDR1 SNHLY and CDR2 FYNNEI. The CDR3 has 16 amino acids. The CDR3 region has the DNA TGTGCCAGCAGTGAGTTTGGTATGAGCTCTGGAAACACCATATATTTT. Translated: CASSEFGMSSGNTIYF.

On this clone: Its ends do not fully match the called genes, so a read error is possible. This chain uses TRBV5-4 with TRBJ2-6; a weak D match, TRBD1 (5 bases). The germline gives CDR1 SGHNT, CDR2 YYREEE (reference sequence). The CDR3 has 18 amino acids. The CDR3 DNA reads as TGTGCCAGCAGCTTGGCAGCCGGCAGGATGTCTGGGGCCAACGGCCTGACTTTC. This translates into CASSLAAGRMSGANGLTF. The variable domain in full, with the rest retrieved from reference TRBV5-4 and TRBJ2-6, is ETGVTQSPTHLIKTRGQQVTLRCSSQSGHNTVSWYQQALGQGPQFIFQYYREEENGRGNFPPRFSGLQFPNYSSELNVNALELDDSALYLCASSLAAGRMSGANGLTFGAGSRLTVL.

The rearrangement links TRBV28 to TRBJ2-7; 8 bases match TRBD1. The CDR3 consists of 16 residues. Losses at the gene ends were 6 bases for V and 0 bases for J; bases not matched to a gene: 10. Germline CDR1 and CDR2: MDHEN and SYDVKM. CDR3 region: CASSSPPTGGSYEQYF. The CDR3 region has the DNA TGTGCCAGCAGCTCGCCACCTACAGGGGGCTCCTACGAGCAGTACTTC.

This rearrangement joins TRBV7-9 to TRBJ2-7, with a possible D match to TRBD1 (6 bases). Trimming left V 2 bases short and J 0 bases short, with 14 bases between. Germline V CDR1 and CDR2: SEHNR, FQNEAQ (reference sequence). This CDR3 has 16 residues. CDR3 nucleotides: TGTGCCAGCAGCTTACTGCCTGGGGGCGTCTCCTACGAGCAGTACTTC. Amino acid sequence: CASSLLPGGVSYEQYF.

This clone has just a few counts. The chain is built from TRBV5-1 and TRBJ1-4; D may be TRBD1 (6 bases). CDR1 SGHRS and CDR2 YFSETQ come from the germline V gene. The CDR3 contains 14 residues. V gave up 5 bases and J gave up 3 bases, with 11 bases separating them. CDR3 residues: CASSPDSPNEKLFF. Written as DNA, the CDR3 is TGCGCCAGCAGTCCGGACAGTCCTAATGAAAAACTGTTTTTT.

This rearrangement joins TRBV5-1 to TRBJ1-3; 7 bases map to TRBD1. The CDR3 extends over 15 amino acids. Per germline, CDR1 SGHRS and CDR2 YFSETQ. The junction had 7 bases not matched to a gene; V was cut back by 3 bases and J by 4 bases. CDR3 nucleotide sequence: TGCGCCAGCAGCTCGGGTGACAGGGACGGAAACACCATATATTTT. Translation: CASSSGDRDGNTIYF.

J is TRBJ1-3 and V is TRBV7-8, with D uncertain. CDR1 and CDR2 (germline): SGHVS, FQNEAQ. Trimming removed 5 bases from V and 2 bases from J, with 10 bases in between. CDR3 length: 14 residues. Written as DNA, the CDR3 is TGTGCCAGCAGCCCCCGGGTACCTGGAAACACCATATATTTT. Amino acids: CASSPRVPGNTIYF.

The CDR3 bases are TGTGCCAGCCAAGGCGGGCAGGGGGGCACCGGGGAGCTGTTTTTT. Amino acid sequence: CASQGGQGGTGELFF. V is TRBV2 and J is TRBJ2-2; D might be TRBD1 (7 bases). The CDR3 extends over 15 amino acids. Germline CDR1 SNHLY, CDR2 FYNNEI. Between the trimmed V and J ends, which lost 8 bases and 4 bases, there was a span of 17 bases.

This clone came up once. Written as DNA, the CDR3 is TGTGCCAGCATCCGAGGGCTTACGGGGTACGAGCAGTACTTC. Translation: CASIRGLTGYEQYF. V usage is TRBV6-5 and J usage is TRBJ2-7; weak D call: TRBD2 (5 bases). Germline V gene lookup returns CDR1 MNHEY and CDR2 SVGAGI. V was clipped by 7 bases and J by 4 bases, with 17 bases between them. This CDR3 comprises 14 residues.

This chain links TRBV2 with TRBJ2-1; the match to TRBD2 covers 10 bases. V was pared by 4 bases and J by 1 base, with 4 bases of the junction left unmatched. CDR1 and CDR2 from the germline V gene are SNHLY and FYNNEI. The CDR3 length is 16 residues. The CDR3 DNA follows: TGTGCCAGCAGTGCACTAGCGGGGACGTCCTACAATGAGCAGTTCTTC. Protein product: CASSALAGTSYNEQFF.

The chain uses TRBV7-3 and TRBJ1-1; D is unclear. The CDR3 totals 12 residues. Germline V gene data show CDR1 as SGHTA and CDR2 as FQGTGA. V was pared by 3 bases and J by 7 bases, with 9 bases between. The CDR3 is CASSFGQNEAFF. The CDR3 DNA is TGTGCCAGCAGCTTTGGTCAGAATGAAGCTTTCTTT.

The rearrangement joins TRBV27 to TRBJ2-6; a possible D gene is TRBD1 (5 bases). The CDR3 spans 14 residues. Looked up from germline, CDR1 is MNHEY and CDR2 is SMNVEV (reference sequence). Trimming took 5 bases from V and 2 from J, leaving 7 bases between them. The DNA of the CDR3 is TGTGCCAGCAGTCAGGGTGCTGGGGCCAACGTCCTGACTTTC. This sequence encodes CASSQGAGANVLTF.